The 12 T cell receptor beta chains in this list originate from one sample, sequenced in a study of shared clonotypes between healthy human individuals. Some clones are missing from TCRdb's copy, which holds only in-frame ones; the method was immunoSEQ multiplex PCR. The table lists millions of clones, approximately 94% of them singletons, with 0.9% to 1.3% in the top ten. Only CD45RO-negative cells positively selected for CCR7 counted as naive CD8 cells, so terminally differentiated effector memory CD45RA+ cells were excluded. Sequencing was done on a sample of naive CD8+ T cells sorted from blood. The source is a man younger than 35 in good health.

This clone was counted once. CDR3 in amino acids: CASSIREFRRTGELFF. CDR3 in DNA: TGTGCCAGCAGTATAAGGGAATTTAGGAGAACCGGGGAGCTGTTTTTT. The chain carries TRBV27 and TRBJ2-2; D is ambiguous. Germline CDR1 is MNHEY and CDR2 is SMNVEV (reference sequence). This CDR3 has 16 amino acids. The germline V and J ends were trimmed by 5 bases and 5 bases, with 18 bases remaining between them.

The chain uses TRBV7-9 and TRBJ1-4; D is unclear. V lost 4 bases, J lost 8 bases, and 5 bases lay in between. The CDR3 covers 11 residues. Germline loops: CDR1 SEHNR, CDR2 FQNEAQ (reference sequence). The CDR3 protein is CASSSEEKLFF. In DNA form, the CDR3 reads TGTGCCAGCAGCTCTGAAGAAAAACTGTTTTTT.

The CDR3 DNA reads as TGCGCCAGCAGCCAAGAAGGACTTCTCGTGACCTACGAGCAGTACTTC. It encodes CASSQEGLLVTYEQYF. The chain joins TRBV4-1 to TRBJ2-7; possible D gene TRBD2, 5 bases. V shed 0 bases and J shed 2 bases, with 14 bases lying between them. This CDR3 has 16 residues. CDR1 MGHRA and CDR2 YSYEKL come from the germline V gene.

The chain employs TRBV30 and TRBJ1-5; TRBD1 matches 9 bases. The CDR3 has 15 residues. V lost 3 bases, J lost 4 bases, and 7 bases stayed unmatched. The germline V gene has CDR1 GTSNPN and CDR2 SVGIG (reference sequence). The CDR3 spells CAWSTTGGGNQPQHF. As DNA, the CDR3 is TGTGCCTGGAGCACGACAGGGGGAGGAAATCAGCCCCAGCATTTT.

The chain carries TRBV11-2 and TRBJ2-7; the D is unclear. Germline-derived CDR1 and CDR2 are SGHAT and FQNNGV. The CDR3 is 14 residues long. Trimming removed 7 bases from V and 0 bases from J, with 13 bases in between. The CDR3 is CASTGPDDSYEQYF. The CDR3, as DNA: TGTGCCAGCACGGGTCCGGACGACTCCTACGAGCAGTACTTC.

The chain has TRBV19 and TRBJ2-7; 7 positions agree with TRBD2. CDR3 length equals 15 residues. V lost 5 bases, J lost 4 bases, and 11 bases stayed unmatched. Germline V lookup: CDR1 LNHDA, CDR2 SQIVND (reference sequence). In DNA, the CDR3 is TGTGCCAGTAGTCCAGAGGGCTGGGAGGGGTACGAGCAGTACTTC. It translates to CASSPEGWEGYEQYF.

CDR3 in amino acids: CASSSSGGLNEQFF. The DNA of the CDR3 is TGTGCCAGCAGCTCCTCGGGAGGGCTCAATGAGCAGTTCTTC. The rearrangement uses TRBV7-6 and TRBJ2-1; 8 bases fit TRBD2. Germline V gene data show CDR1 as SGHVS and CDR2 as FNYEAQ. The J segment lost 6 bases and the V segment lost 4 bases, leaving 5 bases of the junction unmatched. The CDR3 totals 14 residues.

The DNA for the CDR3 is TGTGCCAGTAGCCGTCAAATGAACACTGAAGCTTTCTTT. Protein sequence: CASSRQMNTEAFF. This sequence joins TRBV19 and TRBJ1-1; D unresolved. CDR1 and CDR2 (germline): LNHDA, SQIVND (reference sequence). V was pared by 6 bases and J by 0 bases, with 8 bases between. The CDR3 is made up of 13 amino acids.

V and J are TRBV7-8 and TRBJ1-5, with 11 bases identical to TRBD1. CDR1 is SGHVS, CDR2 FQNEAQ, per germline. V lost 5 bases and J lost 2; bases outside the gene matches: 14. There are 19 residues in the CDR3. CDR3 sequence: CASSPLRGTGGDGNQPQHF. In nucleotides, the CDR3 is TGTGCCAGCAGCCCCTTGAGAGGGACAGGGGGAGATGGCAATCAGCCCCAGCATTTT.

The chain recombines TRBV5-4 with TRBJ2-5; D is ambiguous. V was cut by 0 bases and J by 2 bases, with 8 bases left in between. The CDR3 runs to 14 residues. Germline V gene sequence: CDR1 SGHNT, CDR2 YYREEE (reference sequence). The CDR3 loop reads CASSLEAAQETQYF. The CDR3 region has the DNA TGTGCCAGCAGCTTGGAGGCAGCTCAAGAGACCCAGTACTTC. Full variable domain (missing parts from reference TRBV5-4 and TRBJ2-5): ETGVTQSPTHLIKTRGQQVTLRCSSQSGHNTVSWYQQALGQGPQFIFQYYREEENGRGNFPPRFSGLQFPNYSSELNVNALELDDSALYLCASSLEAAQETQYFGPGTRLLVL.

The chain joins TRBV5-6 to TRBJ2-7; D might be TRBD1 (6 bases). This CDR3 contains 16 residues. Germline V gene lookup returns CDR1 SGHDT and CDR2 YYEEEE. Trimming shortened V by 2 bases and J by 4 bases, and 19 bases separated the two germline ends. The CDR3 sequence: CASSLPGTIQGYEQYF. As DNA, the CDR3 is TGTGCCAGCAGCTTACCCGGGACCATCCAGGGGTACGAGCAGTACTTC.

J is TRBJ2-5 and V is TRBV7-9, with D unclear. V gave up 1 base and J gave up 5 bases, with 11 bases separating them. This CDR3 has 14 residues. Germline CDR1 reads SEHNR; CDR2 reads FQNEAQ (reference sequence). This chain's CDR3 is CASSLDLGPETQYF. The CDR3 bases are TGTGCCAGCAGCTTAGATCTGGGCCCGGAGACCCAGTACTTC.